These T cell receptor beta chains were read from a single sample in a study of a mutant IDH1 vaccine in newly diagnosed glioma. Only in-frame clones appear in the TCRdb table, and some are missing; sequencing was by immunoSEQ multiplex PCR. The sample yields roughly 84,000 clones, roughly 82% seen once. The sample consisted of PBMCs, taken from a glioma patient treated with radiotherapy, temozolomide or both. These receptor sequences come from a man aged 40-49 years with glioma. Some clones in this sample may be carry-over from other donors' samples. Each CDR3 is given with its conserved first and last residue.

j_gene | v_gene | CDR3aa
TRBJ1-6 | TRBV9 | CASSATGKHNSPLHF
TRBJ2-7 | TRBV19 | CASSISGGRSTYEQYF
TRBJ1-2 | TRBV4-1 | CASSQLTRDRGGYTF
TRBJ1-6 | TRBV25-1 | CASSWDRDNSPLHF
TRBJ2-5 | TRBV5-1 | CASSLGTGQETQYF
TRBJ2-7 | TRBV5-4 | CASSSQGRRDEQYF
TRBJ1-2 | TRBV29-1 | CSAGRQGDNYGYTF
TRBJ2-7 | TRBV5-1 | CASSLDDRSYEQYF
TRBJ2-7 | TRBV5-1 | CASSSSGTSNYEQYF
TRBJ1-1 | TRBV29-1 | CSVRYLRGTEAFF
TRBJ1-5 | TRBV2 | CASSELYSGGNQPQHF
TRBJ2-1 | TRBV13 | CASSLGGEQFF
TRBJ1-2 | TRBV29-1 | CSVDRGHYGYTF
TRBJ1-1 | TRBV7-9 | CASSPGPHTEAFF
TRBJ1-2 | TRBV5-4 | CASRGPGQGVLGYTF
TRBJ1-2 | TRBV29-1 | CSVEDPGINYGYTF
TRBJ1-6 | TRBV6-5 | CASSPAQAPLHF
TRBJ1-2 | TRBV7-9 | CASSIRTAKIGYTF
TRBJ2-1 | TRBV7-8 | CASSNRLAGDEQFF
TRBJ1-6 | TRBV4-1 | CASSQERSGNSPLHF
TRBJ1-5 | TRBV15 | CATSRGGGAGQPQHF
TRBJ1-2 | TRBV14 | CASSQVFSVDGYTF